This TCR beta chain was sequenced during a study of T-cell reconstitution after alpha-beta-depleted transplantation in children. This CDR3 region has 19 residues. J lost 0 bases, V lost 0 bases, and 6 bases had no gene match. Germline V gene data show CDR1 as LNHNV and CDR2 as YYDKDF (reference sequence). During its preparation, the TCRbeta library received unique molecular identifiers. TCRdb re-derived calls from the PCR reads in MiXCR, one entry per CDR3 protein. The table records some 640,000 distinct CDR3 sequences, approximately 17% of them present only once. V is TRBV15 and J is TRBJ2-2, with TRBD2 identical over 11 bases. The origin of this receptor is a human donor who donated a stem cell graft to a child with acute myeloid leukemia. This sample comprised PBMCs from the stem cell graft donor, obtained from the stem cell graft. DNA of the CDR3: TGTGCCACCAGCAGAGATTGGGTAGCGGGGGGGCCGAACACCGGGGAGCTGTTTTTT. This codes for CATSRDWVAGGPNTGELFF.